The 28 T cell receptor beta chains presented below share a single source sample, sequenced in a study of blood T cell repertoires in COVID-19. Method: immunoSEQ multiplex PCR; TCRdb's copy keeps in-frame clones and lacks some. The repertoire holds approximately 220,000 clones, with approximately 83% as singletons. Input material: PBMCs or T cells enriched from blood (not recorded which). Every receptor here comes from a woman aged 40 to 50 with acute COVID-19.

The chain employs TRBV7-8 and TRBJ2-7; a weak D match, TRBD1 (6 bases). Trimming pared 4 bases from V and 1 base from J, leaving 14 bases between. The CDR3 is 15 amino acids. From germline, CDR1 is SGHVS and CDR2 FQNEAQ. CDR3 loop: CASSYYWGQSYEQYF. CDR3 DNA sequence: TGTGCCAGCAGCTATTACTGGGGGCAGTCCTACGAGCAGTACTTC. Filled out from reference TRBV7-8 and TRBJ2-7, the complete variable domain reads GAGVSQSPRYKVAKRGQDVALRCDPISGHVSLFWYQQALGQGPEFLTYFQNEAQLDKSGLPSDRFFAERPEGSVSTLKIQRTQQEDSAVYLCASSYYWGQSYEQYFGPGTRLTVT.

This clone was observed a handful of times. The chain uses TRBV4-1 and TRBJ2-5; 11 nucleotides line up with TRBD1. The CDR3 covers 16 residues. The V and J ends lost 1 base and 6 bases, in that order; junction bases with no gene match: 7. Germline V gene sequence: CDR1 MGHRA, CDR2 YSYEKL. For the CDR3, the DNA is TGCGCCAGCAGCCAAGTAACCGGGACAGGGGGTCAGACCCAGTACTTC. As protein: CASSQVTGTGGQTQYF.

V gene TRBV27 combines with J gene TRBJ2-7, with D tentatively TRBD2 (7 bases). The CDR3 length is 15 residues. Germline-derived CDR1 and CDR2 are MNHEY and SMNVEV (reference sequence). Trimming removed 6 bases at V and 2 bases at J, with 17 bases between. The CDR3 is CASRRWEGDTYEQYF. The CDR3 nucleotides are TGTGCCAGCAGGAGGTGGGAGGGGGACACCTACGAGCAGTACTTC.

This sequence joins TRBV9 and TRBJ2-7, with D tentatively TRBD1 (5 bases). There are 14 residues in the CDR3. CDR1 SGDLS and CDR2 YYNGEE come from the germline V gene. V gave up 4 bases and J gave up 0 bases, with 11 bases separating them. This CDR3 is CASSQVGHSYEQYF. For the CDR3, the DNA is TGTGCCAGCAGCCAGGTGGGGCACTCCTACGAGCAGTACTTC.

This clone came up a few times. This chain connects TRBV7-3 to TRBJ2-7; possible D gene TRBD1, 6 bases. V lost 4 bases, J lost 1 base, and 8 bases lay in between. CDR3 length equals 13 residues. CDR1 is SGHTA and CDR2 is FQGTGA in the germline V gene. In DNA, the CDR3 is TGTGCCAGCAGCTCCAGGGGTTCCTACGAGCAGTACTTC. Amino acid sequence: CASSSRGSYEQYF.

This clone occurred once. The chain joins TRBV3-1 (or the pseudogene TRBV3-2) to TRBJ2-1; 10 nucleotides agree with TRBD2. With 1 base clipped from V and 6 bases from J, the junction kept 6 bases outside the gene matches. In germline, CDR1 is LGHDT, CDR2 YNNKEL (reference sequence). CDR3 length equals 16 residues. The CDR3 region is CASSQGSGRGSNEQFF. The DNA for the CDR3 is TGTGCCAGCAGCCAAGGGAGCGGGAGGGGGTCCAATGAGCAGTTCTTC.

The rearrangement joins TRBV2 to TRBJ1-1, with D perhaps matching TRBD1 (6 bases). Germline V CDR1 and CDR2: SNHLY, FYNNEI. CDR3 size: 14 residues. The V end was cut by 6 bases, the J end by 1 base, with 12 bases between. CDR3 bases: TGTGCCAGCAGATTACAGGGCTCGAACACTGAAGCTTTCTTT. It translates to CASRLQGSNTEAFF.

This chain uses TRBV28 with TRBJ1-6; 7 bases are a match to TRBD1. With 6 bases clipped from V and 7 bases from J, the junction kept 6 bases outside the gene matches. Germline values: CDR1 MDHEN, CDR2 SYDVKM. The CDR3 sequence is 14 residues long. The CDR3 sequence is CASSPGGRNSPLHF. The DNA for the CDR3 is TGTGCCAGCAGCCCAGGGGGTCGGAATTCACCCCTCCACTTT. Full variable domain (missing parts from reference TRBV28 and TRBJ1-6): DVKVTQSSRYLVKRTGEKVFLECVQDMDHENMFWYRQDPGLGLRLIYFSYDVKMKEKGDIPEGYSVSREKKERFSLILESASTNQTSMYLCASSPGGRNSPLHFGNGTRLTVT.

This chain connects TRBV10-2 to TRBJ2-3, with D perhaps matching TRBD1 (6 bases). CDR3 size: 15 residues. Germline-derived CDR1 and CDR2 are WSHSY and SAAADI. With 5 bases removed from V and 1 base from J, the gap between germline ends came to 13 bases. CDR3 sequence (DNA): TGCGCCAGCAGTCCCCAGCGACAGGGCACAGATACGCAGTATTTT. Residues: CASSPQRQGTDTQYF.

In this sample, this clone turned up once. The chain uses TRBV20-1 and TRBJ1-6; D uncertain. This CDR3 region has 16 residues. Trimming took 3 bases from V and 7 from J, leaving 19 bases between them. CDR1 is DFQATT, CDR2 SNEGSKA, per germline (reference sequence). CDR3 DNA sequence: TGCAGTGCTAGTGCGGGCCGAGGGAGTGGGAATTCACCCCTCCACTTT. Translated: CSASAGRGSGNSPLHF.

As regards this clone: It is unclear where the CDR3 begins or ends on the DNA, so no DNA is shown, and the CDR3 is as TCRdb lists it. The V gene is TRBV5-1, the J gene TRBJ2-2; the table names TRBD2, a call not compared with the DNA. Termini included, the CDR3 measures 15 amino acids. CDR1 SGHRS and CDR2 YFSETQ come from the germline V gene. The CDR3 spells CASSPIDLRAGELFF.

The rearrangement uses TRBV6-5 and TRBJ2-1, with 8 bases matching TRBD2. The germline gives CDR1 MNHEY, CDR2 SVGAGI. This CDR3 has 14 amino acids. V was pared by 8 bases and J by 9 bases, with 12 bases of the junction left unmatched. Written as DNA, the CDR3 is TGTGCCAGCGGTTTAAGCGGGAGAAGAATTGAGCAGTTCTTC. This encodes CASGLSGRRIEQFF.

The V gene is TRBV7-2, the J gene TRBJ2-6, with 7 bases aligning to TRBD1. Trimming cost V 1 base and J 0 bases; bases outside gene matches: 0. Germline values: CDR1 SGHTA, CDR2 FQGNSA. The CDR3 has 16 amino acids. The CDR3, as DNA: TGTGCCAGCAGCTTAGGGGACAGCTCTGGGGCCAACGTCCTGACTTTC. The encoded protein is CASSLGDSSGANVLTF.

This chain uses TRBV9 with TRBJ1-2; 8 bases agree with TRBD1. CDR3 length equals 15 residues. V was clipped by 4 bases and J by 3 bases; unmatched bases: 8. Germline V lookup: CDR1 SGDLS, CDR2 YYNGEE. This CDR3 is CASSLVTGVDYGYTF. Here the CDR3 DNA reads TGTGCCAGCAGCCTCGTGACAGGGGTTGACTATGGCTACACCTTC.

The J gene is TRBJ2-6, the V gene TRBV7-2; 14 bases agree with TRBD2. The CDR3 extends over 19 amino acids. CDR1 and CDR2 from the germline V gene are SGHTA and FQGNSA. Germline trimming cut 4 bases from V and 0 bases from J; bases unmatched to any gene: 5. CDR3 in amino acids: CASSSRLAGGSSGANVLTF. As DNA, the CDR3 is TGTGCCAGCAGCTCCAGACTAGCGGGAGGGAGCTCTGGGGCCAACGTCCTGACTTTC.

With respect to this clone: Mismatch with germline at one junction end may stem from a read error. The chain employs TRBV7-9 and TRBJ2-1, with D tentatively TRBD2 (6 bases). Germline CDR1 and CDR2: SEHNR and FQNEAQ (reference sequence). The CDR3 extends over 13 amino acids. CDR3 in DNA: TGTGTCAGCTGGGGGAGGATCGGGGATGAGCAGTTCTTC. Translated, it gives CVSWGRIGDEQFF.

This clone has a handful of counts. The rearrangement uses TRBV10-3 and TRBJ2-5; D is undetermined. This CDR3 is 14 amino acids long. Germline CDR1 reads ENHRY; CDR2 reads SYGVKD. With 3 bases removed from V and 1 base from J, the gap between germline ends came to 9 bases. The CDR3 protein is CAISDLAAQETQYF. The DNA for the CDR3 is TGTGCCATCAGTGACTTGGCGGCCCAAGAGACCCAGTACTTC.

The chain couples TRBV19 to TRBJ2-7; 10 positions agree with TRBD2. Germline loops: CDR1 LNHDA, CDR2 SQIVND (reference sequence). This CDR3 contains 14 residues. Trimming took 2 bases from V and 3 from J; bases not matched to a gene: 1. The CDR3 spells CASSITSGNYEQYF. Written as DNA, the CDR3 is TGTGCCAGTAGTATAACTAGCGGGAACTACGAGCAGTACTTC.

The table lists this clone with a count of one. The chain is built from TRBV7-9 and TRBJ2-7, with 8 nucleotides matching TRBD1. V trimming: 3 bases; J trimming: 6 bases; junction bases outside the gene matches: 4. The CDR3 has 13 amino acids. Germline assignment: CDR1 SEHNR and CDR2 FQNEAQ (reference sequence). CDR3 sequence reads: CASSLVDRVEQYF. In DNA, the CDR3 is TGTGCCAGCAGCTTGGTGGACAGGGTCGAGCAGTACTTC.

J is TRBJ1-4 and V is TRBV6-7; 10 bases are a match to TRBD1. TRBV6-7 is reported as an ORF; its role is uncertain. J lost 8 bases, V lost 5 bases, and 2 bases had no gene match. CDR3 length: 13 amino acids. CDR3 loop: CASSVTGGEKLFF. DNA of the CDR3: TGTGCCAGCAGTGTGACAGGGGGCGAAAAACTGTTTTTT.

V gene TRBV7-2 combines with J gene TRBJ2-1; 12 nucleotides match TRBD2. The V segment lost 5 bases and the J segment 1 base; nucleotides outside the gene matches: 9. CDR3 length equals 18 residues. CDR1 is SGHTA and CDR2 is FQGNSA in the germline V gene. The CDR3 loop is CASSPGLAGTTSYNEQFF. The CDR3 nucleotides are TGTGCCAGCAGCCCGGGACTAGCGGGTACTACTTCCTACAATGAGCAGTTCTTC.

This clone was picked up one time. DNA of the CDR3: TGTGCCAGCAGGAGGGGGGGACGGTTCAACACTGAAGCTTTCTTT. This translates into CASRRGGRFNTEAFF. The V and J genes are TRBV6-5 and TRBJ1-1; D possibly corresponds to TRBD1 (6 bases). Germline CDR1 reads MNHEY; CDR2 reads SVGAGI. With 6 bases removed from V and 2 bases from J, the gap between germline ends came to 16 bases. CDR3 size: 15 residues.

The chain carries TRBV9 and TRBJ1-2, with 7 bases that match TRBD1. This CDR3 is 14 amino acids long. Germline V lookup: CDR1 SGDLS, CDR2 YYNGEE. The V and J ends lost 4 bases and 5 bases, in that order; junction bases with no gene match: 8. CDR3 protein: CASSFRTGEYGYTF. The CDR3 nucleotides read TGTGCCAGCAGCTTCCGGACAGGAGAGTATGGCTACACCTTC.

V gene TRBV28 combines with J gene TRBJ2-5; TRBD2 matches 7 bases. The CDR3 sequence is 15 residues long. Unmatched junction bases numbered 10, after V lost 4 bases and J lost 5 bases. Looked up from germline, CDR1 is MDHEN and CDR2 is SYDVKM. The CDR3: CASSSPGGGGETQYF. The CDR3 nucleotides are TGTGCCAGCAGTTCACCGGGGGGTGGTGGGGAGACCCAGTACTTC.

The chain recombines TRBV12-3 or TRBV12-4 with TRBJ1-2; D gene unclear. This CDR3 comprises 13 residues. V was clipped by 2 bases and J by 7 bases, with 11 bases between them. This CDR3 is CASSLSGVSGYTF. CDR3 sequence (DNA): TGTGCCAGCAGTTTATCGGGAGTGAGTGGCTACACCTTC.

This clone was detected a few times. The chain recombines TRBV18 with TRBJ2-7; no firm D call. V was trimmed by 2 bases and J by 0 bases, leaving 8 bases between them. The CDR3 extends over 14 amino acids. Germline V CDR1 and CDR2: KGHSH, LQKENI. The CDR3 region is CASSPMGSSYEQYF. CDR3 DNA sequence: TGTGCCAGCTCACCAATGGGCAGCTCCTACGAGCAGTACTTC. Complete variable domain (other parts from reference TRBV18 and TRBJ2-7): NAGVMQNPRHLVRRRGQEARLRCSPMKGHSHVYWYRQLPEEGLKFMVYLQKENIIDESGMPKERFSAEFPKEGPSILRIQQVVRGDSAAYFCASSPMGSSYEQYFGPGTRLTVT.

The chain is built from TRBV27 and TRBJ2-1, with TRBD1 matching over 8 bases. The germline V gene has CDR1 MNHEY and CDR2 SMNVEV (reference sequence). The CDR3 loop spans 16 amino acids. J was trimmed by 7 bases and V by 6 bases; bases with no gene match: 14. CDR3 coding DNA: TGTGCCAGCAGCTACGCCCCAGGGGGCTGGTCGAATGAGCAGTTCTTC. Translated: CASSYAPGGWSNEQFF.

The gene calls are TRBV9 and TRBJ2-1; 7 nucleotides agree with TRBD1. The CDR3 has 16 amino acids. V shed 0 bases, J shed 4 bases, and the junction held 7 bases outside the gene matches. Germline assignment: CDR1 SGDLS and CDR2 YYNGEE. In DNA, the CDR3 is TGTGCCAGCAGCGTAGGGGACAGAACCGTGTACAATGAGCAGTTCTTC. Its translation is CASSVGDRTVYNEQFF.